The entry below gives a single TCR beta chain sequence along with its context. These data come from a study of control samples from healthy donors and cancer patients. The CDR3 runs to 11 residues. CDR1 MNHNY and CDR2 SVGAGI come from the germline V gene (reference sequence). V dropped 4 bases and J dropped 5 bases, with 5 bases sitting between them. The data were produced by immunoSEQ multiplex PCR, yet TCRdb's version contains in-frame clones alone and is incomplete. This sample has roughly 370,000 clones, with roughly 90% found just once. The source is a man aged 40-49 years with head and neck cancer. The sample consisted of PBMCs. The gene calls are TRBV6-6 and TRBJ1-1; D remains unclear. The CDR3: CASSFETEAFF. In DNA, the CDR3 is TGTGCCAGCAGTTTCGAAACTGAAGCTTTCTTT.